This TCR beta chain emerged from a study of cytomegalovirus exposure and HLA in healthy donors. A note on this clone: Its antigen is unidentified.

Findings of the study overall: More than 15,000 TCR beta sequences were associated with HLA alleles at 0.05 false discovery rate in a later analysis.

60 Vbeta and 13 Jbeta primers were used in PCR. Sequencing was performed with immunoSEQ multiplex PCR; in TCRdb, only in-frame clones are kept and a portion is missing. This sample has approximately 160,000 clones; roughly four fifths occur once, and the top ten carry 1.5% to 2%. The specimen was PBMCs. The TCR sequence derives from a young woman in good health and CMV-seronegative.

DNA for the CDR3: TGCGCCAGCAGCTCGGGACTCTCCTACGAGCAGTACTTC. This codes for CASSSGLSYEQYF. The V call is TRBV5-1, the J call TRBJ2-7; the D gene is possibly TRBD2 (6 bases). The length of the CDR3 is 13 residues. V was trimmed by 3 bases and J by 0 bases, leaving 7 bases between them. Germline V gene sequence: CDR1 SGHRS, CDR2 YFSETQ.